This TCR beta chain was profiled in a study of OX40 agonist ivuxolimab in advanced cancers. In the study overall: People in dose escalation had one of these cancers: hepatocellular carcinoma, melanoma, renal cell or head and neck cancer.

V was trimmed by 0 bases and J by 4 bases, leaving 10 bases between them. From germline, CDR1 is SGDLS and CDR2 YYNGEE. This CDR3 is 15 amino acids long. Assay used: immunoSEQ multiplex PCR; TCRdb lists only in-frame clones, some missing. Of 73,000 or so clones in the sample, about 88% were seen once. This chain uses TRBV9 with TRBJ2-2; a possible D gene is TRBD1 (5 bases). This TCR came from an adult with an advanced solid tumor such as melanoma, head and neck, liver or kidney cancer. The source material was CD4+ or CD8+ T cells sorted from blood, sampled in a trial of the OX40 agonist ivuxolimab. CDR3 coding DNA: TGTGCCAGCAGCGTAGAGGGCAGGGCCACCGGGGAGCTGTTTTTT. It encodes CASSVEGRATGELFF. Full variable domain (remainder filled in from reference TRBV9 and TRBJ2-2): DSGVTQTPKHLITATGQRVTLRCSPRSGDLSVYWYQQSLDQGLQFLIQYYNGEERAKGNILERFSAQQFPDLHSELNLSSLELGDSALYFCASSVEGRATGELFFGEGSRLTVL.